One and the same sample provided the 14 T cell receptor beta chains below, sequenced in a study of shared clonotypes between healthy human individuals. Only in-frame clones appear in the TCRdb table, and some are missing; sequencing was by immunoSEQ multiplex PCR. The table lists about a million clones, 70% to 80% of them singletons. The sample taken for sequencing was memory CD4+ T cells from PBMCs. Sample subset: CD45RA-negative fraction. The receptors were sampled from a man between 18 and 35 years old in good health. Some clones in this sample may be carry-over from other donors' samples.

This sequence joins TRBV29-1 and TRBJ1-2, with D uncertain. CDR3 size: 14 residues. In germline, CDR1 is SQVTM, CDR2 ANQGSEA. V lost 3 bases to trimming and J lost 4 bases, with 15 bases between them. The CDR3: CSVEYPPGSYGYTF. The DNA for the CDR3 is TGCAGCGTTGAGTATCCCCCGGGCAGCTATGGCTACACCTTC.

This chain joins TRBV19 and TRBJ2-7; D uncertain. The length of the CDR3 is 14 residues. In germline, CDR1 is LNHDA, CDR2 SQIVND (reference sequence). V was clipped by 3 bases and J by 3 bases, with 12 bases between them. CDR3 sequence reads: CASSIKVDGYEQYF. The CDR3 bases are TGTGCCAGTAGTATCAAGGTTGACGGCTACGAGCAGTACTTC.

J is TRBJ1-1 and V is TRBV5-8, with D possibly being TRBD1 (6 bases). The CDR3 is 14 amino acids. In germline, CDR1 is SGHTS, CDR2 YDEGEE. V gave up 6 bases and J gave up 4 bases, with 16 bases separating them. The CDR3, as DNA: TGTGCCAGCACCCTGACAGGCCTCGGCACTGAAGCTTTCTTT. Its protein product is CASTLTGLGTEAFF.

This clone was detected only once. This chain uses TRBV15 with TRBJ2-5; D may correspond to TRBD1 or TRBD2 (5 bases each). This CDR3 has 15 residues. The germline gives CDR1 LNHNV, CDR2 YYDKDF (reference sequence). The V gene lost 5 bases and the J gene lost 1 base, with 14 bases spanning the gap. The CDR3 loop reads CATSRSGQLQETQYF. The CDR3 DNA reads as TGTGCCACCAGCCGTTCGGGGCAGCTCCAAGAGACCCAGTACTTC.

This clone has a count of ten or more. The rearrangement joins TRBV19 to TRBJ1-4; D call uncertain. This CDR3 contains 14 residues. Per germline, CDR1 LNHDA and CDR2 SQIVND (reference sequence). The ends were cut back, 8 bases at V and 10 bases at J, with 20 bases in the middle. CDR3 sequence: CASAARGGFGKLFF. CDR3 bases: TGTGCCAGTGCCGCTCGGGGAGGGTTCGGAAAACTGTTTTTT. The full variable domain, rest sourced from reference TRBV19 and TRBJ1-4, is DGGITQSPKYLFRKEGQNVTLSCEQNLNHDAMYWYRQDPGQGLRLIYYSQIVNDFQKGDIAEGYSVSREKKESFPLTVTSAQKNPTAFYLCASAARGGFGKLFFGSGTQLSVL.

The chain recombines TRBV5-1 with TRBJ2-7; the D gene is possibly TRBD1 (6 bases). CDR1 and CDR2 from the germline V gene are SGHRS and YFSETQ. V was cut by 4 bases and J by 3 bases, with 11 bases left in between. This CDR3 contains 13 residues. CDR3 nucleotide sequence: TGCGCCAGCAGCGGGCTGGACAGCTACGAGCAGTACTTC. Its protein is CASSGLDSYEQYF.

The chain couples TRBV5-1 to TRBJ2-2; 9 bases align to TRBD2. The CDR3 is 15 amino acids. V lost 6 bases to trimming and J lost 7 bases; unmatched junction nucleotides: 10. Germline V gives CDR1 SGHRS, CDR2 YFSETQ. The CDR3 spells CASTNLAGENGELFF. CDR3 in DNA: TGCGCCAGCACAAATTTAGCGGGAGAGAACGGGGAGCTGTTTTTT.

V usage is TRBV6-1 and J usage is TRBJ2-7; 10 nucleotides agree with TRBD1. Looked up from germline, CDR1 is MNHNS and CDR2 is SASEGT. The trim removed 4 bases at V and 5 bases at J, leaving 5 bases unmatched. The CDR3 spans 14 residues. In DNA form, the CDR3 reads TGTGCCAGCAGTGGCGGGACAGGGGTGCACGAGCAGTACTTC. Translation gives CASSGGTGVHEQYF.

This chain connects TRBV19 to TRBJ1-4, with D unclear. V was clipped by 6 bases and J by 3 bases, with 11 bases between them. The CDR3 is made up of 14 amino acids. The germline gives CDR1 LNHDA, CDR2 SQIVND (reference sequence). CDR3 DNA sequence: TGTGCCAGTAGACACGGATTTGCTAATGAAAAACTGTTTTTT. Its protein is CASRHGFANEKLFF.

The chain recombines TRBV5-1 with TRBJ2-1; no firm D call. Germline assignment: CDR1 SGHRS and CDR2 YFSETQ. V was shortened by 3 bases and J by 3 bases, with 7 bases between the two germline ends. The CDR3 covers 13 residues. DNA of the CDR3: TGCGCCAGCAGCTCGGAAAACTACAATGAGCAGTTCTTC. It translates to CASSSENYNEQFF.

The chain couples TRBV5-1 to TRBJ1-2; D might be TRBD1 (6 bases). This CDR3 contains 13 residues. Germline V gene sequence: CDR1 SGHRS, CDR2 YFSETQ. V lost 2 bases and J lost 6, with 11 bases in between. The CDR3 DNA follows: TGCGCCAGCAGCTTAAACCAGGGGCATGGCTACACCTTC. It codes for CASSLNQGHGYTF.

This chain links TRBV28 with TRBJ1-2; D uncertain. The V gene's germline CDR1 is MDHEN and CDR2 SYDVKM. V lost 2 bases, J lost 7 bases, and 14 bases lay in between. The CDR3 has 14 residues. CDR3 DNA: TGTGCCAGCAGTTTAAGTGAGGTATACGCTGGCTACACCTTC. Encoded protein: CASSLSEVYAGYTF.

The CDR3 DNA sequence: TGTGCCAGCAGCCCTAGGACCACAGATACGCAGTATTTT. Translation: CASSPRTTDTQYF. The chain joins TRBV7-6 to TRBJ2-3; D unresolved. The ends were cut back, 5 bases at V and 2 bases at J, with 8 bases in the middle. This CDR3 is built from 13 residues. Germline V lookup: CDR1 SGHVS, CDR2 FNYEAQ.

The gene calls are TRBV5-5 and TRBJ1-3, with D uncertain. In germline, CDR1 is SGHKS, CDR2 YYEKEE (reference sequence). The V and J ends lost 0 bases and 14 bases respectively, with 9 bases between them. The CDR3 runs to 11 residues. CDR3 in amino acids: CASSLDGPLYF. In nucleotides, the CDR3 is TGTGCCAGCAGCTTGGACGGCCCCCTATATTTT.